The clone carrying this T cell receptor (beta chain) has just a few counts. Antigen unknown. V was pared by 8 bases and J by 0 bases, with 11 bases between. Germline assignment: CDR1 MNHEY and CDR2 SMNVEV (reference sequence). This CDR3 has 13 residues. Unique molecular identifiers were built into the TCR beta cDNA libraries. One entry per CDR3 protein, called by TCRdb with MiXCR from the PCR reads. The table records fewer than 850,000 distinct CDR3 sequences, roughly 27% of them present only once. This entry belongs to a study of post-analysis software for immune sequencing data. Study-wide results and limits: TRBV5-6, TRBV5-1 and TRBV20-1 belonged to a set of roughly 5 TRBV segments that were more frequent in patients than controls.

Material: blood. The TCR sequence derives from a girl aged 10 to 17 with multiple sclerosis. V and J are TRBV27 and TRBJ2-7, with D possibly TRBD1 on 5 matching bases. CDR3: CASVGRSSYEQYF. The DNA of the CDR3 is TGTGCCAGCGTGGGGCGCAGCTCCTACGAGCAGTACTTC.